The 25 T cell receptor beta chains given below trace back to one sample, sequenced in a study of cytomegalovirus exposure and HLA in healthy donors. The PCR made use of 60 Vbeta and 13 Jbeta primers. The repertoire was sequenced with immunoSEQ multiplex PCR; TCRdb's copy has only in-frame clones and lacks some. This table holds about 130,000 clones, about 77% found once. Sequencing was carried out using PBMCs. The source is a man aged 50 to 60 in good health and CMV-seronegative.

This chain links TRBV19 with TRBJ1-1, with D maybe TRBD1 (5 bases). CDR3 size: 13 residues. Germline values: CDR1 LNHDA, CDR2 SQIVND (reference sequence). Trimming stripped 3 bases from V and 1 base from J, with 6 bases between. The CDR3 reads CASSIGQNTEAFF. Here the CDR3 DNA reads TGTGCCAGTAGTATCGGACAGAACACTGAAGCTTTCTTT.

The chain carries TRBV7-3 and TRBJ1-2; possibly TRBD1 for D (5 bases). Between the trimmed V and J ends, which lost 5 bases and 4 bases, there was a span of 29 bases. This CDR3 is 19 amino acids long. Looked up from germline, CDR1 is SGHTA and CDR2 is FQGTGA. The DNA for the CDR3 is TGTGCCAGCAGCACAAACGACAGCACCCACTTGCCCACAACCTATGGCTACACCTTC. It is translated as CASSTNDSTHLPTTYGYTF.

The CDR3 DNA follows: TGTGCCAGCACTCAGCGGGGTAGGAATGAGCAGTTCTTC. It translates to CASTQRGRNEQFF. This chain links TRBV13 with TRBJ2-1, with TRBD2 identical over 7 bases. CDR3 size: 13 residues. CDR1 and CDR2 (germline): PRHDT, FYEKMQ (reference sequence). V was pared by 7 bases and J by 7 bases, with 7 bases of the junction left unmatched.

The J gene is TRBJ2-1, the V gene TRBV5-4; the match to TRBD2 covers 9 bases. Germline lookup yields CDR1 SGHNT and CDR2 YYREEE (reference sequence). The CDR3 sequence is 18 residues long. Trimming cost V 4 bases and J 7 bases; bases outside gene matches: 18. The CDR3 sequence: CASSTRGSGSGGYNEQFF. CDR3 DNA: TGTGCCAGCAGCACCCGGGGTAGCGGGAGCGGGGGGTATAATGAGCAGTTCTTC.

The chain employs TRBV18 and TRBJ1-1, with a weak D call TRBD1 (5 bases). The germline CDR1 and CDR2 sequences are KGHSH and LQKENI. The germline V and J ends were trimmed by 1 base and 4 bases, with 13 bases remaining between them. The CDR3 runs 15 residues. CDR3 in DNA: TGTGCCAGCTCACCACAGGGGTCCCTCGGCACTGAAGCTTTCTTT. Encoded protein: CASSPQGSLGTEAFF. Together with reference TRBV18 and TRBJ1-1, the CDR3 gives the full variable domain: NAGVMQNPRHLVRRRGQEARLRCSPMKGHSHVYWYRQLPEEGLKFMVYLQKENIIDESGMPKERFSAEFPKEGPSILRIQQVVRGDSAAYFCASSPQGSLGTEAFFGQGTRLTVV.

The genes are TRBV4-1 and TRBJ1-1, with 8 bases identical to TRBD1. The V gene end was trimmed by 2 bases and the J gene end by 1 base; junction bases not matched to a gene: 6. This CDR3 spans 16 amino acids. Germline lookup yields CDR1 MGHRA and CDR2 YSYEKL. DNA of the CDR3: TGCGCCAGCAGCCAAATCACAGGGGGGAAGAACACTGAAGCTTTCTTT. Its translation: CASSQITGGKNTEAFF.

The chain employs TRBV2 and TRBJ2-3; perhaps TRBD1 as D (6 bases). Germline CDR1 and CDR2: SNHLY and FYNNEI. V was cut by 7 bases and J by 1 base, with 12 bases left in between. The CDR3 loop spans 14 amino acids. CDR3 amino acids: CASNQGLGTDTQYF. DNA for the CDR3: TGTGCCAGCAACCAGGGGCTGGGCACAGATACGCAGTATTTT.

This clone was seen more than once but under ten times. The V gene is TRBV5-6, the J gene TRBJ2-3, with TRBD1 as a possible D gene (7 bases). In germline, CDR1 is SGHDT, CDR2 YYEEEE. V lost 2 bases, J lost 2 bases, and 18 bases lay in between. The length of the CDR3 is 17 residues. The CDR3 DNA follows: TGTGCCAGCAGCTTATACAGACAGGGAGGCAACACAGATACGCAGTATTTT. Protein: CASSLYRQGGNTDTQYF. The entire variable domain, with the rest obtained from reference TRBV5-6 and TRBJ2-3, is as follows: DAGVTQSPTHLIKTRGQQVTLRCSPKSGHDTVSWYQQALGQGPQFIFQYYEEEERQRGNFPDRFSGHQFPNYSSELNVNALLLGDSALYLCASSLYRQGGNTDTQYFGPGTRLTVL.

The chain joins TRBV10-3 to TRBJ2-1; a weak D match, TRBD1 (5 bases). CDR3 length: 12 residues. CDR1 and CDR2 (germline): ENHRY, SYGVKD. V lost 4 bases and J lost 7, with 8 bases in between. The CDR3 coding sequence is TGTGCCATCAGTGCCCAGGGTAATGAGCAGTTCTTC. Translated: CAISAQGNEQFF.

CDR3 bases: TGTGCCACCAGAGCGGCTAGCGGGGACGGCAAAGAGACCCAGTACTTC. Its protein is CATRAASGDGKETQYF. The chain joins TRBV10-3 to TRBJ2-5; TRBD2 matches at 9 bases. The CDR3 runs 16 residues. Germline lookup yields CDR1 ENHRY and CDR2 SYGVKD. Trimming at V came to 10 bases and at J to 3 bases, leaving 15 bases not matched to a gene.

CDR3 coding DNA: TGTGCCAGTAGTGTCAGATCGACAGGGACTCAAGAGACCCAGTACTTC. Translating gives CASSVRSTGTQETQYF. The gene calls are TRBV19 and TRBJ2-5; D may be TRBD1 (7 bases). V shed 5 bases and J shed 2 bases, with 18 bases lying between them. This CDR3 is 16 amino acids long. Germline values: CDR1 LNHDA, CDR2 SQIVND (reference sequence).

This clone was detected only once. The genes are TRBV9 and TRBJ2-7; TRBD1 matches at 9 bases. Per germline, CDR1 SGDLS and CDR2 YYNGEE. The CDR3 is 13 amino acids. V shed 4 bases, J shed 5 bases, and the junction held 4 bases outside the gene matches. CDR3: CASSLGQGDEQYF. CDR3 DNA: TGTGCCAGCAGCCTGGGACAGGGCGACGAGCAGTACTTC. The variable domain in full, completed from reference TRBV9 and TRBJ2-7, reads DSGVTQTPKHLITATGQRVTLRCSPRSGDLSVYWYQQSLDQGLQFLIQYYNGEERAKGNILERFSAQQFPDLHSELNLSSLELGDSALYFCASSLGQGDEQYFGPGTRLTVT.

The rearrangement links TRBV2 to TRBJ2-7; D is perhaps TRBD1 (5 bases). Germline CDR1 SNHLY, CDR2 FYNNEI. V was cut by 4 bases and J by 2 bases, with 9 bases left in between. The CDR3 extends over 13 amino acids. The CDR3 protein is CASSGWGAYEQYF. Here the CDR3 DNA reads TGTGCCAGCAGTGGGTGGGGCGCCTACGAGCAGTACTTC.

V and J are TRBV2 and TRBJ2-5; 7 nucleotides match TRBD1. Germline assignment: CDR1 SNHLY and CDR2 FYNNEI. This CDR3 region has 13 residues. Trimming at V came to 7 bases and at J to 1 base, leaving 3 bases not matched to a gene. The CDR3 loop reads CASKTGVQETQYF. The DNA of the CDR3 is TGTGCCAGCAAAACAGGGGTCCAAGAGACCCAGTACTTC.

In its sample, this clone was seen a few times. The chain recombines TRBV5-1 with TRBJ2-1; a weak D match, TRBD2 (6 bases). Per germline, CDR1 SGHRS and CDR2 YFSETQ. The CDR3 is 14 residues long. The V gene lost 3 bases and the J gene lost 6 bases, with 13 bases spanning the gap. This chain's CDR3 is CASSWVGTSNEQFF. The CDR3 DNA is TGCGCCAGCAGCTGGGTAGGGACTTCCAATGAGCAGTTCTTC.

V and J are TRBV11-2 and TRBJ1-3; D call uncertain. The CDR3 is 16 amino acids. Per germline, CDR1 SGHAT and CDR2 FQNNGV. Deletions cut 2 bases from V and 2 bases from J, with 13 bases between. CDR3 residues: CASSLRAPGAGNTIYF. The CDR3 nucleotides are TGTGCCAGCAGCTTACGGGCCCCGGGAGCTGGAAACACCATATATTTT.

This chain connects TRBV29-1 to TRBJ2-3; 7 bases fit TRBD1. The length of the CDR3 is 13 residues. V shed 8 bases and J 3 bases; nucleotides not matched to a gene: 8. Germline assignment: CDR1 SQVTM and CDR2 ANQGSEA. CDR3 bases: TGCAGCCTCCGAGGGGGACAGACAGATACGCAGTATTTT. Protein sequence: CSLRGGQTDTQYF.

The V and J genes are TRBV5-4 and TRBJ2-1; 10 bases are a match to TRBD2. Losses at the gene ends were 0 bases for V and 7 bases for J; bases not matched to a gene: 10. CDR1 is SGHNT, CDR2 YYREEE, per germline (reference sequence). This CDR3 is 17 amino acids long. CDR3 residues: CASSLGAGGPGVNEQFF. Here the CDR3 DNA reads TGTGCCAGCAGCTTGGGAGCGGGAGGGCCAGGTGTGAATGAGCAGTTCTTC.

V is TRBV9 and J is TRBJ1-4; TRBD1 is a possible D gene (6 bases). The germline V gene encodes CDR1 SGDLS and CDR2 YYNGEE. CDR3 length: 17 amino acids. The V and J ends lost 0 bases and 3 bases respectively, with 15 bases between them. The CDR3 reads CASSVGNREGANEKLFF. CDR3 nucleotides: TGTGCCAGCAGCGTAGGTAACAGGGAGGGAGCTAATGAAAAACTGTTTTTT. Looking up the rest from reference TRBV9 and TRBJ1-4 gives the full variable domain: DSGVTQTPKHLITATGQRVTLRCSPRSGDLSVYWYQQSLDQGLQFLIQYYNGEERAKGNILERFSAQQFPDLHSELNLSSLELGDSALYFCASSVGNREGANEKLFFGSGTQLSVL.

The chain recombines TRBV19 with TRBJ2-7; tentative D call: TRBD1 (6 bases). Germline V gives CDR1 LNHDA, CDR2 SQIVND (reference sequence). The germline V and J ends were trimmed by 5 bases and 0 bases, with 8 bases remaining between them. The CDR3 spans 13 residues. CDR3: CASSRRGSYEQYF. The CDR3 DNA reads as TGTGCCAGTAGTCGCAGGGGCTCCTACGAGCAGTACTTC.

The chain joins TRBV5-4 to TRBJ2-2; 8 bases map to TRBD2. The trim removed 0 bases at V and 4 bases at J, leaving 8 bases unmatched. The CDR3 length is 17 residues. Germline V lookup: CDR1 SGHNT, CDR2 YYREEE (reference sequence). The CDR3 region is CASSLATGRAGTGELFF. The CDR3 DNA reads TGTGCCAGCAGCTTGGCCACCGGGAGGGCCGGCACCGGGGAGCTGTTTTTT.

This chain links TRBV5-1 with TRBJ1-1; D is unresolved. The CDR3 has 13 amino acids. V lost 0 bases and J 7 bases, leaving 10 bases between the germline ends. Looked up from germline, CDR1 is SGHRS and CDR2 is YFSETQ. The CDR3 DNA reads TGCGCCAGCAGCTTGGCCGGCGGAGGTGAAGCTTTCTTT. Its protein product is CASSLAGGGEAFF.

J is TRBJ2-7 and V is TRBV7-8; D possibly corresponds to TRBD2 (5 bases). The germline gives CDR1 SGHVS, CDR2 FQNEAQ. This CDR3 is built from 14 residues. The germline V and J ends were trimmed by 3 bases and 9 bases, with 18 bases remaining between them. The CDR3 protein is CASSLGSARGWQYF. In DNA form, the CDR3 reads TGTGCCAGCAGCTTGGGTAGCGCTAGAGGTTGGCAGTACTTC.

The genes are TRBV2 and TRBJ1-5; TRBD1 aligns across 10 bases. Losses at the gene ends were 2 bases for V and 3 bases for J; bases not matched to a gene: 4. The CDR3 spans 16 residues. Per germline, CDR1 SNHLY and CDR2 FYNNEI. CDR3 DNA: TGTGCCAGCAGTGAATTCGGGACAGGGGTCAATCAGCCCCAGCATTTT. Protein product: CASSEFGTGVNQPQHF.

CDR3 DNA sequence: TGTGCCTGGATCTTCCCCCCCAGGGCGAGAGGAAACACCATATATTTT. It specifies CAWIFPPRARGNTIYF. The genes are TRBV30 and TRBJ1-3; D may be TRBD1 (5 bases). Looked up from germline, CDR1 is GTSNPN and CDR2 is SVGIG (reference sequence). The V end lost 4 bases, the J end lost 4 bases, and 20 bases lay between the germline ends. This CDR3 has 16 amino acids. Supplemented by reference TRBV30 and TRBJ1-3, the full variable domain reads SQTIHQWPATLVQPVGSPLSLECTVEGTSNPNLYWYRQAAGRGLQLLFYSVGIGQISSEVPQNLSASRPQDRQFILSSKKLLLSDSGFYLCAWIFPPRARGNTIYFGEGSWLTVV.